This T cell receptor beta chain was obtained from a study of OX40 agonist ivuxolimab in advanced cancers. Clones were sequenced by immunoSEQ multiplex PCR, and TCRdb holds only the in-frame ones, with some missing. The data show 80,000 or so clones, 75% to 90% seen once. Germline CDR1 SGHRS, CDR2 YFSETQ. V lost 3 bases and J 2 bases, leaving 18 bases between the germline ends. The CDR3 totals 16 residues. This clone was observed a few times. This specimen consisted of CD4+ or CD8+ T cells sorted from blood, obtained in a trial of the OX40 agonist ivuxolimab. The chain links TRBV5-1 to TRBJ2-7, with D perhaps matching TRBD1 or TRBD2 (5 bases each). The receptor's source is an adult with an advanced solid tumor such as melanoma, head and neck, liver or kidney cancer. CDR3 nucleotides: TGCGCCAGCAGCTCGCGAGGGACCTTCAAAACCTACGAGCAGTACTTC. Translation gives CASSSRGTFKTYEQYF.